This TCR beta chain was retrieved from a study of CD8+CD57+ T cells in acquired aplastic anemia. Whoever was chosen for sequencing had shown CD8+CD57+ cell expansion by flow cytometry. Germline V CDR1 and CDR2: DFQATT, SNEGSKA (reference sequence). V trimming: 3 bases; J trimming: 4 bases; junction bases outside the gene matches: 9. The CDR3 is 15 amino acids. CDR3 and TCR beta VDJ profiling relied on a genomic DNA template. TCRdb used MiXCR to reprocess the reads, holding one entry per CDR3 protein. The sample lists some 170,000 distinct CDR3 sequences; roughly 43% were seen once. V gene TRBV20-1 combines with J gene TRBJ2-7; TRBD1 aligns across 10 bases. This clonotype was obtained from a human donor with aplastic anemia. Sequenced sample: sorted CD4+, CD8+, or CD8+CD57+ T cells (not recorded which) from PBMCs. The chain's CDR3 is CSARGEGQGSYEQYF. The CDR3 DNA is TGCAGTGCTAGGGGTGAGGGACAGGGGAGTTACGAGCAGTACTTC.